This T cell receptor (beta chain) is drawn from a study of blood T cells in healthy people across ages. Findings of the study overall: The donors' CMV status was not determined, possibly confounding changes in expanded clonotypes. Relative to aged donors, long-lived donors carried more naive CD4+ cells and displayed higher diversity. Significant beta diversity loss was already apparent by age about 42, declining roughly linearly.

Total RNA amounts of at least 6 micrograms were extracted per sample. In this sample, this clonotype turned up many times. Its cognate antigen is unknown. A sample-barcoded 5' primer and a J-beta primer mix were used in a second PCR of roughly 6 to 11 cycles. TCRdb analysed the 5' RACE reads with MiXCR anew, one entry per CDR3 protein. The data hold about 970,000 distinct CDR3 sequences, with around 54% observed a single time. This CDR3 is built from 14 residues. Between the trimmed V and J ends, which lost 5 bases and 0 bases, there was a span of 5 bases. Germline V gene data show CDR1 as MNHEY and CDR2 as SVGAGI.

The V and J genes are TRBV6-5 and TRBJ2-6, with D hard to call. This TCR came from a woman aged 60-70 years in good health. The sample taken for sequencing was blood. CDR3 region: CASSPDSGANVLTF. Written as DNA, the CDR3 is TGTGCCAGCAGTCCGGACTCTGGGGCCAACGTCCTGACTTTC.